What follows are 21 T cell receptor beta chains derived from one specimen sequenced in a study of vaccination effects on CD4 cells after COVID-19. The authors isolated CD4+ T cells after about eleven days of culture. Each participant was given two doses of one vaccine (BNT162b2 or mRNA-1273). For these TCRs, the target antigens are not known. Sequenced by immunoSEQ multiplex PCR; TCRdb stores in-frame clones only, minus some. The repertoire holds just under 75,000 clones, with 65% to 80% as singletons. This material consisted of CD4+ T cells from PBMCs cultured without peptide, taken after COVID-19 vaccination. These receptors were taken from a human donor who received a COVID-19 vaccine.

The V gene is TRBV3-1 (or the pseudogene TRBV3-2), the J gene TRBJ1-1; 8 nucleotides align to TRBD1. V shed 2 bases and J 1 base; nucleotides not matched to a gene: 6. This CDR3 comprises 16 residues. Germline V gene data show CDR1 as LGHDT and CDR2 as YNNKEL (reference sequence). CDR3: CASSQTRQGKNTEAFF. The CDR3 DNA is TGTGCCAGCAGCCAAACTCGACAGGGGAAGAACACTGAAGCTTTCTTT.

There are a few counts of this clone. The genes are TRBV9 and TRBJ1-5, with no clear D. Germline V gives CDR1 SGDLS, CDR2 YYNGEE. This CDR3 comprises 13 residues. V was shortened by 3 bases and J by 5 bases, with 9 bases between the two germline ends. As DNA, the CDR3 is TGTGCCAGCAGCGAGGGCCATGATCAGCCCCAGCATTTT. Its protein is CASSEGHDQPQHF.

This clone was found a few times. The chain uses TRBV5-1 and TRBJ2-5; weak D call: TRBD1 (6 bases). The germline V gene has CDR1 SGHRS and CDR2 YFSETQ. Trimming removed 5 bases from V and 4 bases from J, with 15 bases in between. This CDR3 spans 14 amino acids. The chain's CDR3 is CASSHNTGTETQYF. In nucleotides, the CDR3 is TGCGCCAGCAGTCATAACACAGGGACAGAGACCCAGTACTTC.

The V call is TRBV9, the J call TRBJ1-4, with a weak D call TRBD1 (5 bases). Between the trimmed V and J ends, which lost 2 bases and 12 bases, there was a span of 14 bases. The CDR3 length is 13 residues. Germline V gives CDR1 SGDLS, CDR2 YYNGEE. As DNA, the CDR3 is TGTGCCAGCAGCGTTATGTCATCGGGGGAACTGTTTTTT. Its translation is CASSVMSSGELFF.

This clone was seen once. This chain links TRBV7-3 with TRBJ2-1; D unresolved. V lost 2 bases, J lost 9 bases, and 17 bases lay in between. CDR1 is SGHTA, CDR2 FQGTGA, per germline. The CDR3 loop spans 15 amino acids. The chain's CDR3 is CASSLDIQHVGEQFF. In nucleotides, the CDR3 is TGTGCCAGCAGCTTAGATATCCAGCACGTCGGTGAGCAGTTCTTC.

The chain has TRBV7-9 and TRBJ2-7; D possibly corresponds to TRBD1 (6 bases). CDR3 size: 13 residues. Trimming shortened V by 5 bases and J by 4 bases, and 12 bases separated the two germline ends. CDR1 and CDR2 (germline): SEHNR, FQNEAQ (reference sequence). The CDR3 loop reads CASSPNGQYEQYV. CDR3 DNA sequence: TGTGCCAGCAGCCCGAATGGACAGTACGAGCAGTACGTC.

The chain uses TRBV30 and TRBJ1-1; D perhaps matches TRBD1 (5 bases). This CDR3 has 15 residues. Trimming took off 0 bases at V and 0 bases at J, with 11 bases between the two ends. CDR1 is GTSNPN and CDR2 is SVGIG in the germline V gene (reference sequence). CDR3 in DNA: TGTGCCTGGAGTGTAAGGGGACTGATGAACACTGAAGCTTTCTTT. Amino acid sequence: CAWSVRGLMNTEAFF.

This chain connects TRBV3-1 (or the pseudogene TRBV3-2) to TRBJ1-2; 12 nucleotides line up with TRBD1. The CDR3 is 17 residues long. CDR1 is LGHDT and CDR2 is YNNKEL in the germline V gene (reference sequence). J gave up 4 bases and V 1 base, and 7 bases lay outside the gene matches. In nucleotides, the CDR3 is TGTGCCAGCAGCCAAGCCGGGACAGGGGGCATAGGCTATGGCTACACCTTC. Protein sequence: CASSQAGTGGIGYGYTF.

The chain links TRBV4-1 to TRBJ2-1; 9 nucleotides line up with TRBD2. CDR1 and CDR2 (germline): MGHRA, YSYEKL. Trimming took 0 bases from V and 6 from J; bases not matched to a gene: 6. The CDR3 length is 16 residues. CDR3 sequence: CASSQEHSGGVNEQFF. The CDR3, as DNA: TGCGCCAGCAGCCAAGAACATAGCGGGGGAGTCAATGAGCAGTTCTTC.

DNA of the CDR3: TGCAGCGTTACAGGGGGCTCAATCACTGAAGCTTTCTTT. It specifies CSVTGGSITEAFF. The chain has TRBV29-1 and TRBJ1-1; 9 positions agree with TRBD1. V gave up 5 bases and J gave up 4 bases; unmatched junction bases: 5. The CDR3 extends over 13 amino acids. Germline CDR1 is SQVTM and CDR2 is ANQGSEA.

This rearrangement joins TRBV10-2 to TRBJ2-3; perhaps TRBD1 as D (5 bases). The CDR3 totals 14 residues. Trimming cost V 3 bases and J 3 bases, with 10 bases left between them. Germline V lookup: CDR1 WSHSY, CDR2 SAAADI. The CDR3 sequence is CASSEPYRTDTQYF. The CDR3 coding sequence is TGCGCCAGCAGTGAACCCTACAGGACAGATACGCAGTATTTT.

The CDR3: CASKGRVLQETQYF. The CDR3 coding sequence is TGTGCCAGCAAAGGACGGGTCCTACAAGAGACCCAGTACTTC. The chain carries TRBV6-5 and TRBJ2-5; D gene unclear. Deletions cut 7 bases from V and 2 bases from J, with 14 bases between. The CDR3 loop spans 14 amino acids. The germline gives CDR1 MNHEY, CDR2 SVGAGI.

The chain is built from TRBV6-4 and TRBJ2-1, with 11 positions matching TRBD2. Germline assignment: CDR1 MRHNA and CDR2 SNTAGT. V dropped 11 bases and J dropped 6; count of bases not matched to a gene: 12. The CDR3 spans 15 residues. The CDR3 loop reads CAGNSGGAMLNEQFF. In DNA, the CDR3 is TGTGCCGGCAATAGCGGGGGGGCCATGCTCAATGAGCAGTTCTTC.

The CDR3 spells CASSLEVGGTGEQYV. CDR3 in DNA: TGTGCCAGCAGCTTAGAGGTTGGGGGTACGGGTGAGCAGTACGTC. The chain has TRBV11-2 and TRBJ2-7, with D perhaps TRBD1 or TRBD2 (5 bases each). The CDR3 contains 15 residues. The germline V gene encodes CDR1 SGHAT and CDR2 FQNNGV. Deletions cut 0 bases from V and 7 bases from J, with 16 bases between.

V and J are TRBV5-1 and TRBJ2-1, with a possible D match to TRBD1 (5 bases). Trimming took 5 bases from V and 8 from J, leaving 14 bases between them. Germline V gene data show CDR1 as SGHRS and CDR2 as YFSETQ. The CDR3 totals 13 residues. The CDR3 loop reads CASSAGISDEQFF. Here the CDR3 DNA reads TGCGCCAGCAGTGCAGGGATCAGCGATGAGCAGTTCTTC.

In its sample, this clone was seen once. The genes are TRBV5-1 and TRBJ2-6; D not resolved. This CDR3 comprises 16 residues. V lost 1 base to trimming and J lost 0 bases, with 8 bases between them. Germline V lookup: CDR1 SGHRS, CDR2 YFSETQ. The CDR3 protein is CASSLIPASGANVLTF. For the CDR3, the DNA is TGCGCCAGCAGCTTGATCCCCGCCTCTGGGGCCAACGTCCTGACTTTC.

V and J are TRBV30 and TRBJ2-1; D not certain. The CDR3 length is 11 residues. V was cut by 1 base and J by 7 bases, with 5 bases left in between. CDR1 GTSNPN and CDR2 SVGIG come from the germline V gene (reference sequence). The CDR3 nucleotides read TGTGCCTGGAGTGGGCAGAATGAGCAGTTCTTC. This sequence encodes CAWSGQNEQFF.

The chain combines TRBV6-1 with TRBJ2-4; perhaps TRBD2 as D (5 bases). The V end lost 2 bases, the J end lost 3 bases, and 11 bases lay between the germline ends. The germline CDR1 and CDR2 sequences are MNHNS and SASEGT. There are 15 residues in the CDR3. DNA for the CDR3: TGTGCCAGCAGTGAAAGTTCGGCGGGCAAAAACATTCAGTACTTC. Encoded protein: CASSESSAGKNIQYF.

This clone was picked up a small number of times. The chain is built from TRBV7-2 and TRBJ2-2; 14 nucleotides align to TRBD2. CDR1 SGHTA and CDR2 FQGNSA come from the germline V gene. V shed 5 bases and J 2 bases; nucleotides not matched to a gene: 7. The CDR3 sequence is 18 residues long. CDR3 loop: CASSPQTSGGGNTGELFF. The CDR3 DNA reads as TGTGCCAGCAGCCCCCAGACTAGCGGGGGGGGAAACACCGGGGAGCTGTTTTTT.

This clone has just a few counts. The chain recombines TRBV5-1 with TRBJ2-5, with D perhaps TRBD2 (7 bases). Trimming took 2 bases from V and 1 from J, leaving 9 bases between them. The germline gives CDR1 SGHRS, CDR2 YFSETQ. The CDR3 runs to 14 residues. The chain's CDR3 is CASSLRGAQETQYF. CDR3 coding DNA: TGCGCCAGCAGCTTACGGGGGGCCCAAGAGACCCAGTACTTC.

The DNA for the CDR3 is TGTGCCAGGGCCGGGACAGGGCTCTATGGCTACACCTTC. It yields the protein CARAGTGLYGYTF. The rearrangement links TRBV7-2 to TRBJ1-2; 9 nucleotides line up with TRBD1. V trimming: 9 bases; J trimming: 4 bases; junction bases outside the gene matches: 6. The CDR3 length is 13 residues. Germline assignment: CDR1 SGHTA and CDR2 FQGNSA.